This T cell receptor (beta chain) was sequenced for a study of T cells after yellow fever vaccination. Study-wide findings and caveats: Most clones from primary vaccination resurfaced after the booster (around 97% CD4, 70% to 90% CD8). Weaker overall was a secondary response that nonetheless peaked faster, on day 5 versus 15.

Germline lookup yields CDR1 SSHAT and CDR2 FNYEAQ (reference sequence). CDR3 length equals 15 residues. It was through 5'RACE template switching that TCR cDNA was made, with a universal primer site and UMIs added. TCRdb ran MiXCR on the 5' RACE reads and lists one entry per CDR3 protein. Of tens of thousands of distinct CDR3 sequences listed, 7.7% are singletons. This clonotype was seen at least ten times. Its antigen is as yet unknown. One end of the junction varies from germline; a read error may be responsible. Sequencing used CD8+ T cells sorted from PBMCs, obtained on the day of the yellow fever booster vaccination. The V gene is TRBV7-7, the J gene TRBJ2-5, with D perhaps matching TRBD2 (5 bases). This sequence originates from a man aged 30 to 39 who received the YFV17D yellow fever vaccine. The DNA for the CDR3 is TGTGCTAGCAGCTTAGCCGGACGGGAACAAGAGACCCAGTACTTC. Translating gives CASSLAGREQETQYF.